The 31 T cell receptor beta chains listed next were all sequenced from one sample in a study of graft-versus-host responses after intestinal transplantation. Assay: immunoSEQ multiplex PCR; the TCRdb copy retains only in-frame clones and omits some. The sample contains approximately 15,000 clones, around 70% of which appear only once. Grafts had their tissue processed, releasing intraepithelial and lamina propria lymphocytes. This specimen consisted of ileum tissue, obtained around 99 weeks after intestinal transplantation. These receptors all stem from a human patient who received an intestinal transplant, so some T cells may come from the graft donor.

The gene calls are TRBV7-3 and TRBJ2-7; D is ambiguous. CDR3 length: 15 amino acids. Germline CDR1 reads SGHTA; CDR2 reads FQGTGA. Trimming took off 5 bases at V and 2 bases at J, with 16 bases between the two ends. In DNA, the CDR3 is TGTGCCAGCAGCCCCGACTGGGCGCCAACCTACGAGCAGTACTTC. Its protein is CASSPDWAPTYEQYF. Full variable domain (outside the CDR3, taken from reference TRBV7-3 and TRBJ2-7): GAGVSQTPSNKVTEKGKYVELRCDPISGHTALYWYRQSLGQGPEFLIYFQGTGAADDSGLPNDRFFAVRPEGSVSTLKIQRTERGDSAVYLCASSPDWAPTYEQYFGPGTRLTVT.

On this clone itself: Other DNA sequences in this sample translate to the same CDR3. V gene TRBV11-2 combines with J gene TRBJ1-4; 7 bases are a match to TRBD1. V gave up 3 bases and J gave up 0 bases; unmatched junction bases: 1. CDR3 length: 15 residues. Germline V gene sequence: CDR1 SGHAT, CDR2 FQNNGV. This chain's CDR3 is CASSFQGATNEKLFF. Written as DNA, the CDR3 is TGTGCCAGCAGCTTCCAGGGGGCAACTAATGAAAAACTGTTTTTT. The whole variable domain, remainder taken from reference TRBV11-2 and TRBJ1-4, is EAGVAQSPRYKIIEKRQSVAFWCNPISGHATLYWYQQILGQGPKLLIQFQNNGVVDDSQLPKDRFSAERLKGVDSTLKIQPAKLEDSAVYLCASSFQGATNEKLFFGSGTQLSVL.

The rearrangement links TRBV28 to TRBJ2-1; unclear D gene. With 5 bases removed from V and 10 bases from J, the gap between germline ends came to 24 bases. CDR3 size: 16 residues. Germline CDR1 and CDR2: MDHEN and SYDVKM. The CDR3 DNA reads TGTGCCAGCAGTCCACCGGGTCGATCCCCAATCGGGGAGCAGTTCTTC. Protein sequence: CASSPPGRSPIGEQFF.

Points on this clone: One junction end does not reproduce the germline sequence, and a read error may be involved. Other DNA variants within this sample encode the same CDR3. The chain couples TRBV5-5 to TRBJ1-2; the D gene is possibly TRBD1 (6 bases). The CDR3 covers 15 residues. Germline lookup yields CDR1 SGHKS and CDR2 YYEKEE (reference sequence). The CDR3 sequence is CASSLVVGADYGYTF. The CDR3 bases are TGTGCTAGCAGCTTGGTTGTGGGGGCTGACTATGGCTACACCTTC.

The chain links TRBV29-1 to TRBJ1-2; D unclear. The CDR3 sequence is 12 residues long. The germline CDR1 and CDR2 sequences are SQVTM and ANQGSEA. Trimming removed 0 bases from V and 1 base from J, with 3 bases in between. The CDR3 DNA follows: TGCAGCGTTGAAGATGGTAACTATGGCTACACCTTC. Its translation is CSVEDGNYGYTF.

The chain links TRBV7-3 to TRBJ1-1; D perhaps matches TRBD1 (5 bases). CDR1 and CDR2 (germline): SGHTA, FQGTGA. The CDR3 covers 15 residues. With 4 bases removed from V and 0 bases from J, the gap between germline ends came to 12 bases. In DNA, the CDR3 is TGTGCCAGCAGCTACTTAGGGGCAATGAACACTGAAGCTTTCTTT. As protein: CASSYLGAMNTEAFF.

This chain joins TRBV2 and TRBJ1-3; a weak D match, TRBD1 (5 bases). Looked up from germline, CDR1 is SNHLY and CDR2 is FYNNEI. CDR3 size: 13 residues. V was cut by 7 bases and J by 0 bases, with 7 bases left in between. The CDR3 here is CASTDNSGNTIYF. CDR3 DNA: TGTGCCAGCACGGACAACTCTGGAAACACCATATATTTT.

The J gene is TRBJ2-1, the V gene TRBV7-2, with a possible D match to TRBD1 (6 bases). Germline CDR1 SGHTA, CDR2 FQGNSA. Trimming stripped 3 bases from V and 4 bases from J, with 7 bases between. CDR3 size: 13 residues. Here the CDR3 reads CASSLGTYNEQFF. In nucleotides, the CDR3 is TGTGCCAGCAGCTTGGGGACATACAATGAGCAGTTCTTC.

The J gene is TRBJ1-1, the V gene TRBV29-1; TRBD1 is a possible D gene (5 bases). The CDR3 length is 11 residues. The ends were cut back, 7 bases at V and 4 bases at J, with 10 bases in the middle. CDR1 is SQVTM and CDR2 is ANQGSEA in the germline V gene. CDR3 amino acids: CSALGATEAFF. The CDR3 DNA is TGCAGCGCACTCGGGGCCACTGAAGCTTTCTTT.

The rearrangement uses TRBV5-1 and TRBJ1-3, with 10 bases matching TRBD1. The germline V gene has CDR1 SGHRS and CDR2 YFSETQ. V shed 4 bases and J 1 base; nucleotides not matched to a gene: 5. There are 16 residues in the CDR3. The CDR3 sequence: CASSPRTGGSGNTIYF. CDR3 DNA: TGCGCCAGCAGCCCGAGGACAGGGGGTTCTGGAAACACCATATATTTT. The whole variable domain, filled in from reference TRBV5-1 and TRBJ1-3, reads KAGVTQTPRYLIKTRGQQVTLSCSPISGHRSVSWYQQTPGQGLQFLFEYFSETQRNKGNFPGRFSGRQFSNSRSEMNVSTLELGDSALYLCASSPRTGGSGNTIYFGEGSWLTVV.

The J gene is TRBJ2-5, the V gene TRBV5-6; D possibly corresponds to TRBD1 (6 bases). The V end was cut by 4 bases, the J end by 4 bases, with 14 bases between. The CDR3 consists of 14 residues. Germline assignment: CDR1 SGHDT and CDR2 YYEEEE. The CDR3 is CASSDTGYGETQYF. CDR3 DNA: TGTGCCAGCAGCGATACAGGGTACGGAGAGACCCAGTACTTC.

The chain couples TRBV10-3 to TRBJ2-7; D remains unclear. Germline assignment: CDR1 ENHRY and CDR2 SYGVKD. CDR3 length: 15 amino acids. V lost 3 bases and J 2 bases, leaving 14 bases between the germline ends. The CDR3 nucleotides read TGTGCCATCAGTGAAGGCCAGAGAAGGACCTACGAGCAGTACTTC. Its translation: CAISEGQRRTYEQYF.

V gene TRBV10-3 combines with J gene TRBJ2-7; 12 nucleotides align to TRBD2. J was trimmed by 3 bases and V by 0 bases; bases with no gene match: 0. The CDR3 covers 15 residues. Germline values: CDR1 ENHRY, CDR2 SYGVKD. The CDR3 nucleotides read TGTGCCATCAGTGAGTCGACTAGCGGGAGCTACGAGCAGTACTTC. It codes for CAISESTSGSYEQYF.

This clone was detected only a few times. CDR3 coding DNA: TGCGCCAGCAGCCAAGTAGTCGGGACTAGCGGGAGTCCCTACGAGCAGTACTTC. The encoded protein is CASSQVVGTSGSPYEQYF. V gene TRBV4-1 combines with J gene TRBJ2-7; TRBD2 aligns across 14 bases. With V trimmed by 1 base and J by 2 bases, 7 bases remained unmatched. This CDR3 is 18 amino acids long. CDR1 and CDR2 (germline): MGHRA, YSYEKL.

This chain connects TRBV4-3 to TRBJ1-2; 7 bases agree with TRBD1. V lost 0 bases, J lost 4 bases, and 11 bases stayed unmatched. The CDR3 length is 17 residues. Germline CDR1 and CDR2: LGHNA and YSLEER. The CDR3 nucleotides are TGCGCCAGCAGCCAAGAAAGGGGGCTTTTACCTACCTATGGCTACACCTTC. Translating it yields CASSQERGLLPTYGYTF.

This chain uses TRBV5-1 with TRBJ1-3; no clear D. This CDR3 is built from 16 residues. Trimming stripped 4 bases from V and 0 bases from J, with 14 bases between. The germline V gene encodes CDR1 SGHRS and CDR2 YFSETQ. CDR3 protein: CASSPDRRDSGNTIYF. The DNA of the CDR3 is TGCGCCAGCAGCCCAGATCGACGGGACTCTGGAAACACCATATATTTT.

This clone was seen once. The chain links TRBV28 to TRBJ1-2, with 9 bases identical to TRBD1. The junction had 10 bases not matched to a gene; V was cut back by 6 bases and J by 5 bases. The V gene's germline CDR1 is MDHEN and CDR2 SYDVKM. There are 15 residues in the CDR3. The CDR3: CASRVDRGLSYGYTF. The DNA of the CDR3 is TGTGCCAGCAGAGTCGACAGGGGGTTAAGTTATGGCTACACCTTC.

This rearrangement joins TRBV6-6 to TRBJ2-3, with 7 bases matching TRBD1. With 4 bases clipped from V and 3 bases from J, the junction kept 7 bases outside the gene matches. Germline V gene data show CDR1 as MNHNY and CDR2 as SVGAGI (reference sequence). This CDR3 contains 15 residues. In nucleotides, the CDR3 is TGTGCCAGCAGTTCGACAGGGATGGGGACAGATACGCAGTATTTT. Protein sequence: CASSSTGMGTDTQYF.

This clone was detected only a few times. The CDR3 sequence: CASRKPGDGYTF. The CDR3 DNA reads as TGTGCCAGCAGAAAGCCGGGGGACGGCTACACCTTC. The V and J genes are TRBV7-9 and TRBJ1-2; perhaps TRBD1 as D (5 bases). V lost 6 bases, J lost 8 bases, and 13 bases lay in between. The germline V gene has CDR1 SEHNR and CDR2 FQNEAQ (reference sequence). This CDR3 has 12 amino acids.

This rearrangement joins TRBV6-5 to TRBJ2-2, with 7 bases aligning to TRBD2. Germline CDR1 and CDR2: MNHEY and SVGAGI. The CDR3 covers 15 residues. The J segment lost 3 bases and the V segment lost 0 bases, leaving 1 base of the junction unmatched. This CDR3 is CASSYSAGDTGELFF. CDR3 DNA sequence: TGTGCCAGCAGTTACTCGGCGGGAGACACCGGGGAGCTGTTTTTT.

This sequence joins TRBV21-1 and TRBJ2-3; the D segment call TRBD2 is taken from the table without a DNA check. TRBV21-1 is a listed pseudogene. There are 23 residues in the CDR3. CDR3 loop: CASSASTAEQASSGSSWTDTQYF. The CDR3, as DNA: TGTGCCAGCAGCGCCTCCACGGCCGAACAGGCCTCTAGCGGGAGCAGCTGGACAGATACGCAGTATTTT.

This chain uses TRBV4-1 with TRBJ1-5, with a possible D match to TRBD1 (5 bases). The CDR3 sequence is 13 residues long. Per germline, CDR1 MGHRA and CDR2 YSYEKL. Trimming left V 4 bases short and J 3 bases short, with 7 bases between. CDR3 loop: CASSLQVNQPQHF. CDR3 nucleotide sequence: TGCGCCAGCAGCCTACAGGTCAATCAGCCCCAGCATTTT.

The table lists this clone with a few counts. The chain has TRBV7-3 and TRBJ2-5; D gene uncertain. Looked up from germline, CDR1 is SGHTA and CDR2 is FQGTGA. The length of the CDR3 is 12 residues. The V and J ends lost 5 bases and 7 bases respectively, with 11 bases between them. CDR3 sequence reads: CASSPAGGTQYF. CDR3 DNA sequence: TGTGCCAGCAGCCCGGCCGGCGGGACCCAGTACTTC.

Regarding this clone: A clone one base away is much larger, so this may be a read error. This chain links TRBV6-5 with TRBJ2-2; D remains unclear. V was pared by 2 bases and J by 3 bases, with 4 bases between. The length of the CDR3 is 13 residues. Germline V gene lookup returns CDR1 MNHEY and CDR2 SVGAGI. CDR3 coding DNA: TGTGCCAGCAGTTACAGGGACACCGGGGAGCTGTTTTTT. Amino acids: CASSYRDTGELFF.

The J gene is TRBJ1-3, the V gene TRBV7-2, with 7 bases aligning to TRBD1. The CDR3 covers 14 residues. Germline-derived CDR1 and CDR2 are SGHTA and FQGNSA. With 5 bases clipped from V and 1 base from J, the junction kept 2 bases outside the gene matches. CDR3 region: CASSLGQSGNTIYF. Written as DNA, the CDR3 is TGTGCCAGCAGCCTGGGACAGTCTGGAAACACCATATATTTT.

The V and J genes are TRBV18 and TRBJ1-2; no clear D. Germline V CDR1 and CDR2: KGHSH, LQKENI. CDR3 length: 13 amino acids. Deletions cut 3 bases from V and 6 bases from J, with 11 bases between. The CDR3 loop reads CASSPFTDDGYTF. The CDR3 nucleotides are TGTGCCAGCTCACCGTTTACAGACGATGGCTACACCTTC.

V gene TRBV6-5 combines with J gene TRBJ1-1, with TRBD1 identical over 10 bases. From germline, CDR1 is MNHEY and CDR2 SVGAGI. The CDR3 consists of 13 residues. V lost 5 bases and J lost 5; bases outside the gene matches: 2. The CDR3, as DNA: TGTGCCAGCAGTCGGACAGGGGGGACTGAAGCTTTCTTT. It translates to CASSRTGGTEAFF.

This sequence joins TRBV13 and TRBJ2-7; weak D call: TRBD2 (6 bases). Per germline, CDR1 PRHDT and CDR2 FYEKMQ (reference sequence). Trimming shortened V by 4 bases and J by 1 base, and 8 bases separated the two germline ends. This CDR3 has 13 residues. The CDR3, as DNA: TGTGCCAGCAGCTCTGGACTATCCTACGAGCAGTACTTC. Its translation is CASSSGLSYEQYF.

The rearrangement joins TRBV7-8 to TRBJ2-5, with 7 bases aligning to TRBD1. The J call may be incorrect, as the DNA end agrees better with TRBJ2-7. The CDR3 is made up of 14 amino acids. Germline CDR1 and CDR2: SGHVS and FQNEAQ. The CDR3 here is CASSLGDSSYEQYF. CDR3 DNA sequence: TGTGCCAGCAGCTTAGGGGACAGTTCCTACGAGCAGTACTTC.

The chain joins TRBV6-6 to TRBJ1-5; TRBD1 might be the D (5 bases). This CDR3 spans 13 amino acids. Germline V lookup: CDR1 MNHNY, CDR2 SVGAGI (reference sequence). Trimming removed 6 bases from V and 4 bases from J, with 10 bases in between. The CDR3 loop is CASRDSFNQPQHF. The CDR3 nucleotides are TGTGCCAGCAGAGACAGTTTTAATCAGCCCCAGCATTTT.

The CDR3 spells CASTGVSVAGELFF. CDR3 in DNA: TGTGCCAGCACGGGGGTTTCGGTGGCCGGGGAGCTGTTTTTT. This chain connects TRBV2 to TRBJ2-2; possibly TRBD2 for D (6 bases). Germline V lookup: CDR1 SNHLY, CDR2 FYNNEI. This CDR3 region has 14 residues. Trimming took off 7 bases at V and 6 bases at J, with 15 bases between the two ends.